The rows below give T cell receptor beta chains drawn from one sample of a study of blood T cell repertoires in COVID-19. Sequencing used immunoSEQ multiplex PCR; TCRdb keeps in-frame clones, though not all of them. The sample consists of 45,000 to 55,000 clones, roughly 85% of them appearing once. The sequencing input was peripheral blood. Source of these receptors: a human donor in a cohort sampled during active COVID-19. The CDR3 runs from the conserved cysteine through the conserved F or W. D genes are given only for firm matches. Clone sizes are given selectively: once, few, many, or a class where the clone is expanded.

>15|TRBV25-1|TRBJ1-3|TRBD1|once
CASNGDRAVGNTIYF
TGTGCCAGCAATGGGGACAGGGCGGTTGGAAACACCATATATTTT
>14|TRBV19|TRBJ1-3|-|-
CASSIGRRGNTIYF
TGTGCCAGTAGTATAGGCAGGCGTGGAAACACCATATATTTT
>18|TRBV7-2|TRBJ2-1|TRBD1|-
CASSPPTGQGRHYNEQFF
TGTGCCAGCAGCCCCCCGACAGGGCAGGGAAGGCATTACAATGAGCAGTTCTTC
>13|TRBV18|TRBJ1-2|-|-
CASSLDSEVDYTF
TGTGCCAGCTCCCTAGACAGCGAAGTTGACTACACCTTC
>13|TRBV28|TRBJ1-2|-|-
CASSLAQIYGYTF
TGTGCCAGCAGTTTAGCCCAGATCTATGGCTACACCTTC
>13|TRBV30|TRBJ2-5|-|-
CAWSLASKETQYF
TGTGCCTGGTCGCTGGCTAGTAAAGAGACCCAGTACTTC
>14|TRBV6-5|TRBJ1-1|-|-
CASAVTGMYTEAFF
TGTGCCAGCGCCGTAACCGGGATGTACACTGAAGCTTTCTTT
>13|TRBV19|TRBJ1-5|TRBD1|-
CASRDRGWRPQHF
TGTGCCAGCCGGGACAGGGGTTGGCGGCCCCAGCATTTT
>14|TRBV28|TRBJ1-4|-|once
CASTVGGRNEKLFF
TGTGCCAGCACCGTCGGGGGGCGTAATGAAAAACTGTTTTTT
>15|TRBV6-6|TRBJ1-1|-|-
CASSYPTSGGQEAFF
TGTGCCAGCAGTTACCCCACTAGCGGGGGCCAAGAAGCTTTCTTT
>15|TRBV7-3|TRBJ2-7|-|-
CASRLTRRFNDEQYF
TGTGCCAGCAGGTTGACACGACGATTCAACGACGAGCAGTACTTC
>14|TRBV7-2|TRBJ2-5|-|-
CASSASRDSETQYF
TGTGCCAGCAGCGCCAGTCGGGACTCTGAGACCCAGTACTTC
>15|TRBV27|TRBJ1-5|-|-
CASSPTDIVNQPQHF
TGTGCCAGCAGTCCCACAGACATTGTCAATCAGCCCCAGCATTTT
>13|TRBV30|TRBJ2-7|-|-
CAWSPTPAYEQYF
TGTGCCTGGAGTCCCACCCCCGCGTACGAGCAGTACTTC
>16|TRBV6-2/TRBV6-3|TRBJ2-5|TRBD2|-
CASSQVGTSGRKTQYF
TGTGCCAGCAGTCAGGTCGGGACTAGCGGTCGGAAGACCCAGTACTTC
>13|TRBV19|TRBJ1-2|TRBD1|-
CASSPGQGYGYTF
TGTGCCAGTAGTCCGGGACAGGGTTATGGCTACACCTTC
>14|TRBV6-6|TRBJ1-2|-|-
CASSYTDRRLGYTF
TGTGCCAGCAGTTACACAGACAGGAGACTTGGCTACACCTTC
>16|TRBV30|TRBJ2-7|-|-
CAWRMSSGLSHHEQYF
TGTGCCTGGAGGATGTCTTCAGGACTGAGTCACCACGAGCAGTACTTC
>14|TRBV6-2/TRBV6-3|TRBJ1-1|-|-
CASSYSQGSTEAFF
TGTGCCAGCAGTTACTCGCAGGGGAGCACTGAAGCTTTCTTT
>15|TRBV18|TRBJ1-2|TRBD1|-
CASSTGAGGNYGYTF
TGTGCCAGCTCAACTGGGGCAGGGGGAAACTATGGCTACACCTTC
>15|TRBV2|TRBJ1-5|TRBD1|once
CVSSVKQGMGQPQHF
TGTGTCAGCAGCGTTAAACAGGGGATGGGACAGCCCCAGCATTTT
>15|TRBV7-2|TRBJ1-2|-|few
CASSEGIGTQRGYTF
TGTGCCAGCAGCGAAGGAATAGGGACTCAGCGTGGCTACACCTTC
>15|TRBV15|TRBJ1-1|TRBD1|-
CATSRDPGGHTEAFF
TGTGCCACCAGCAGAGATCCAGGGGGCCACACTGAAGCTTTCTTT
>15|TRBV2|TRBJ2-3|-|-
CASSVQGTITDTQYF
TGTGCCAGCAGTGTCCAGGGCACTATCACAGATACGCAGTATTTT
>14|TRBV19|TRBJ1-2|-|-
CASSTPGVLGGYTF
TGTGCCAGTAGTACCCCAGGGGTACTCGGTGGCTACACCTTC
>14|TRBV19|TRBJ1-6|-|-
CASALRGSNSPLHF
TGTGCCAGCGCCCTCAGAGGTTCTAATTCACCCCTCCACTTT
>17|TRBV27|TRBJ2-6|TRBD1|-
CASSPGTGGSGANVLTF
TGTGCCAGCAGTCCCGGGACAGGGGGCTCTGGGGCCAACGTCCTGACTTTC